A selection of T cell receptor beta chains follows, all from one sample in a study of patients and donors after allogeneic stem cell transplantation. TCRdb fed the RT-PCR reads into MiXCR, producing one record per CDR3 protein. The sample yields roughly 230,000 distinct CDR3 sequences, 14% seen once. Specimen: blood, either unsorted or a sorted T cell fraction (not recorded which). These receptors were taken from a human donor who was either an allogeneic HSCT recipient or a stem cell or donor lymphocyte infusion donor (not recorded which). It is not recorded whose cells these are; they may come from a transplant donor. CDR3s include the opening cysteine and the closing phenylalanine or tryptophan. Fields, in order: clone size, J gene, D gene, V gene, CDR3 DNA, CDR3 protein. D genes are given only for firm matches. Clone sizes are given selectively: once, few, many, or a class where the clone is expanded.

clone size: many; J gene: TRBJ1-1; D gene: TRBD1; V gene: TRBV5-1; CDR3 DNA: TGCGCCAGCAGCGCTACAGGGGGCAGCACTGAAGCTTTCTTT; CDR3 protein: CASSATGGSTEAFF
clone size: few; J gene: TRBJ2-5; D gene: TRBD1; V gene: TRBV20-1; CDR3 DNA: TGCAGTGCCATTAACCGACAGGGCCAAGAGACCCAGTACTTC; CDR3 protein: CSAINRQGQETQYF
clone size: medium-sized; J gene: TRBJ2-5; D gene: .; V gene: TRBV3-1; CDR3 DNA: TGTGCCAGCAGCCATTCGGATTCGGAGACCCAGTACTTC; CDR3 protein: CASSHSDSETQYF
clone size: .; J gene: TRBJ2-1; D gene: .; V gene: TRBV5-1; CDR3 DNA: TGCGCCAGCAAAAGGACGGCGGACCCTACTCTTACCAATGAGCAGTTCTTC; CDR3 protein: CASKRTADPTLTNEQFF
clone size: few; J gene: TRBJ2-3; D gene: .; V gene: TRBV29-1; CDR3 DNA: TGCAGCGTTGATCTGGGGGGTGCAGATACGCAGTATTTT; CDR3 protein: CSVDLGGADTQYF
clone size: many; J gene: TRBJ2-3; D gene: .; V gene: TRBV12-3/TRBV12-4; CDR3 DNA: TGTGCCAGCAGACCCAAACAGACTTACACAGATACGCAGTATTTT; CDR3 protein: CASRPKQTYTDTQYF
clone size: few; J gene: TRBJ2-3; D gene: .; V gene: TRBV6-1; CDR3 DNA: TGTGCCAGCAGCACGACTAGCACAGATACGCAGTATTTT; CDR3 protein: CASSTTSTDTQYF
clone size: few; J gene: TRBJ1-2; D gene: .; V gene: TRBV6-2/TRBV6-3; CDR3 DNA: TGTGCCAGCACCTACGGGTCCCTCCGGGAAGGCTACACCTTC; CDR3 protein: CASTYGSLREGYTF
clone size: few; J gene: TRBJ1-1; D gene: TRBD1; V gene: TRBV20-1; CDR3 DNA: TGCAGGGTGGACAGGGGGGACGCTGAAGCTTTCTTT; CDR3 protein: CRVDRGDAEAFF
clone size: few; J gene: TRBJ2-3; D gene: TRBD1; V gene: TRBV5-5; CDR3 DNA: TGTGCCAGCAGCTTGGACAGGGGCATAGATACGCAGTATTTT; CDR3 protein: CASSLDRGIDTQYF
clone size: .; J gene: TRBJ2-1; D gene: .; V gene: TRBV20-1; CDR3 DNA: TGCAGTGCTATCGGGGAGATTTTCGGAGAGCAGTTCTTC; CDR3 protein: CSAIGEIFGEQFF
clone size: few; J gene: TRBJ1-4; D gene: .; V gene: TRBV6-5; CDR3 DNA: TGTGCCAGCAGTTACGAAGGTGGGAGTGGGGAAAAACTGTTTTTT; CDR3 protein: CASSYEGGSGEKLFF
clone size: few; J gene: TRBJ2-3; D gene: .; V gene: TRBV7-6; CDR3 DNA: TGTGCCAGCAGCTTATCGCAGGGGACAGATACGCAGTATTTT; CDR3 protein: CASSLSQGTDTQYF